This T cell receptor beta chain was recorded in a study of blood T cell repertoires in COVID-19. Using immunoSEQ multiplex PCR, the repertoire was profiled, and TCRdb retains in-frame clones only, with some absent. Of about 74,000 clones listed, 70% to 80% are singletons. V dropped 2 bases and J dropped 2; count of bases not matched to a gene: 4. The germline V gene encodes CDR1 MNHEY and CDR2 SMNVEV (reference sequence). This CDR3 comprises 16 residues. The sequence was obtained from a man aged 65 to 85 with acute or convalescent COVID-19. The chain has TRBV27 and TRBJ1-5; 9 bases are shared with TRBD1. Sequencing was carried out using peripheral blood. The CDR3 DNA follows: TGTGCCAGCAGTTTAAGAGGGGACAGGGGCAATCAGCCCCAGCATTTT. Translating it yields CASSLRGDRGNQPQHF.